A single T cell receptor beta chain is shown here with its context. The CDR3 totals 15 residues. Germline V gives CDR1 MNHEY, CDR2 SVGAGI. Trimming shortened V by 4 bases and J by 3 bases, and 15 bases separated the two germline ends. Repertoires were generated with immunoSEQ multiplex PCR, while TCRdb's copy carries only in-frame clones and drops some. This sample has roughly 300,000 clones, with 70% to 90% found just once. The data originate from a study of blood T cell repertoires in COVID-19. Sequencing was done on a sample of PBMCs or T cells enriched from blood (not recorded which). This TCR came from a young woman who had recovered from COVID-19. J is TRBJ1-2 and V is TRBV6-5, with TRBD1 as a possible D gene (6 bases). The CDR3 reads CASSLTFAGDYGYTF. The CDR3 region has the DNA TGTGCCAGCAGTTTGACCTTCGCAGGGGACTATGGCTACACCTTC.